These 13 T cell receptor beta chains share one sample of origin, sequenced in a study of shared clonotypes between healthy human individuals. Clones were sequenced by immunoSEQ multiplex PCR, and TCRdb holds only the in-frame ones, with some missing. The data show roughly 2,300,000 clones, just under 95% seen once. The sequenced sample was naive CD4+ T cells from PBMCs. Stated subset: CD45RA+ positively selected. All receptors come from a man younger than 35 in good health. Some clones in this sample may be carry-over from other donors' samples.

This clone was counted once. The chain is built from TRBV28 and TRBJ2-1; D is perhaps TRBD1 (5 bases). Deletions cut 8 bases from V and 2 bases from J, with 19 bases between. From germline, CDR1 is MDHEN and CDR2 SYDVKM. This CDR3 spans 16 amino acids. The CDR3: CASASFRVSTYNEQFF. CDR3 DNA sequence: TGTGCCAGCGCCTCCTTCAGGGTTTCGACCTACAATGAGCAGTTCTTC.

The CDR3 bases are TGTGCCAGCAGTTTAGGAGGTGTAAGGGGCGAGCAGTACTTC. Protein: CASSLGGVRGEQYF. The chain couples TRBV27 to TRBJ2-7; D is perhaps TRBD1 or TRBD2 (5 bases each). CDR1 and CDR2 from the germline V gene are MNHEY and SMNVEV (reference sequence). V shed 2 bases and J shed 6 bases, with 14 bases lying between them. This CDR3 has 14 amino acids.

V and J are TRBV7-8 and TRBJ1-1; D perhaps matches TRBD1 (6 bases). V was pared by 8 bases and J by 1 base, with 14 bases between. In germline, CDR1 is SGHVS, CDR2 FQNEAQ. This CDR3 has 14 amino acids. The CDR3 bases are TGTGCCAGCGCGTGGGGGGCTGCGAACACTGAAGCTTTCTTT. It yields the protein CASAWGAANTEAFF.

The CDR3 sequence is CASSPRPTSGRAGNEQFF. In nucleotides, the CDR3 is TGTGCCAGCAGCCCTCGTCCGACTAGCGGGAGGGCGGGCAATGAGCAGTTCTTC. This chain uses TRBV9 with TRBJ2-1, with 14 bases matching TRBD2. The CDR3 loop spans 18 amino acids. With 4 bases clipped from V and 6 bases from J, the junction kept 12 bases outside the gene matches. Germline CDR1 and CDR2: SGDLS and YYNGEE.

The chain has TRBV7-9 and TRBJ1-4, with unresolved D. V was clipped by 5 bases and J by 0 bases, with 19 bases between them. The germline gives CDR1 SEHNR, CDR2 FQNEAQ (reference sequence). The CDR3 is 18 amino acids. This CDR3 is CASSRSVTLTATNEKLFF. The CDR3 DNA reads TGTGCCAGCAGCCGGTCGGTCACCCTAACTGCAACTAATGAAAAACTGTTTTTT. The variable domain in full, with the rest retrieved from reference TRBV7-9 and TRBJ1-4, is DTGVSQNPRHKITKRGQNVTFRCDPISEHNRLYWYRQTLGQGPEFLTYFQNEAQLEKSRLLSDRFSAERPKGSFSTLEIQRTEQGDSAMYLCASSRSVTLTATNEKLFFGSGTQLSVL.

For the CDR3, the DNA is TGCAGCGTTGGACGGGGTGGCAGTGTGAACACTGAAGCTTTCTTT. Translated, it gives CSVGRGGSVNTEAFF. The gene calls are TRBV29-1 and TRBJ1-1; no definite D call. The germline V gene has CDR1 SQVTM and CDR2 ANQGSEA. Trimming cost V 4 bases and J 0 bases, with 15 bases left between them. The CDR3 runs 15 residues. Full variable domain (outside the CDR3, taken from reference TRBV29-1 and TRBJ1-1): SAVISQKPSRDICQRGTSLTIQCQVDSQVTMMFWYRQQPGQSLTLIATANQGSEATYESGFVIDKFPISRPNLTFSTLTVSNMSPEDSSIYLCSVGRGGSVNTEAFFGQGTRLTVV.

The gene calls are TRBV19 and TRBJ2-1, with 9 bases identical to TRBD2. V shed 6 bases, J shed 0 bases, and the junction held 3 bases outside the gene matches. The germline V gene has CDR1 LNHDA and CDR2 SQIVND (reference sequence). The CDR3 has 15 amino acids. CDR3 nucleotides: TGTGCCAGTAGCGCACTAGCGGGCTCCTACAATGAGCAGTTCTTC. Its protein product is CASSALAGSYNEQFF.

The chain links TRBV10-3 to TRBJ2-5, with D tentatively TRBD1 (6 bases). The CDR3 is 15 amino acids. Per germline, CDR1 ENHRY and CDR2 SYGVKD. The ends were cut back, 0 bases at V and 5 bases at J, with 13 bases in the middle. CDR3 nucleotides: TGTGCCATCAGTGAGTCGGCCCAGGGGTCGGAGACCCAGTACTTC. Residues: CAISESAQGSETQYF.

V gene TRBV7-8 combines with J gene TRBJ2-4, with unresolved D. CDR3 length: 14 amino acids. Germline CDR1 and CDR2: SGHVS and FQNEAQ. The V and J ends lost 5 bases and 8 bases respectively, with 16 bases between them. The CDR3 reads CASSPQRGSDIQYF. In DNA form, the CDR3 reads TGTGCCAGCAGCCCGCAAAGAGGCTCGGACATTCAGTACTTC. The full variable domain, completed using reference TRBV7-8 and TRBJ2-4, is GAGVSQSPRYKVAKRGQDVALRCDPISGHVSLFWYQQALGQGPEFLTYFQNEAQLDKSGLPSDRFFAERPEGSVSTLKIQRTQQEDSAVYLCASSPQRGSDIQYFGAGTRLSVL.

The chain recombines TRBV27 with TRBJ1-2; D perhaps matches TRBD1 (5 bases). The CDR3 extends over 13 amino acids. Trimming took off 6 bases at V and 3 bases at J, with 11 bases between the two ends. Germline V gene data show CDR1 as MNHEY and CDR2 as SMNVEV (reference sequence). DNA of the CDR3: TGTGCCAGCAGAGGGGATCCCGACTATGGCTACACCTTC. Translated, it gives CASRGDPDYGYTF.

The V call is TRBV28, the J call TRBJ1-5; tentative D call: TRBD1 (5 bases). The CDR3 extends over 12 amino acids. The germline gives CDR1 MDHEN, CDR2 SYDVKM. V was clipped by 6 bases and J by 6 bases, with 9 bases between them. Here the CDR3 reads CASRGGAQPQHF. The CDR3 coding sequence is TGTGCCAGCAGAGGCGGGGCTCAGCCCCAGCATTTT.

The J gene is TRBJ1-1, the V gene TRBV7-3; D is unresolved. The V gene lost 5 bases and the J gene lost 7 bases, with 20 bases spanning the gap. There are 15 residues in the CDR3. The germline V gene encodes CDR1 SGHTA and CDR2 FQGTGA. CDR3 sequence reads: CASSPLSGGFSEAFF. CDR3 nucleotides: TGTGCCAGCAGCCCACTCTCAGGCGGTTTTAGTGAAGCTTTCTTT.

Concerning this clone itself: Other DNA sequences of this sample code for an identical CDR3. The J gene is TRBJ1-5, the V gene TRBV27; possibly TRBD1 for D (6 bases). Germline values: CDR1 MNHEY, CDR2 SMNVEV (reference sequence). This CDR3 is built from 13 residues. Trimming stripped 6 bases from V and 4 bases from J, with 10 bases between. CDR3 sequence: CASSLRGNQPQHF. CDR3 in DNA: TGTGCCAGCAGCCTTAGGGGGAATCAGCCCCAGCATTTT.